This record covers a single T cell receptor beta chain. Amplification targeted TCR beta CDR3 regions from RNA transcripts. During a first-round RT-PCR of the TCR CDR3, the HTBI primer set was used. MiXCR was run by TCRdb on the multiplex PCR reads, yielding one entry per CDR3 protein. Here the sample spans a few hundred thousand distinct CDR3 sequences, roughly an eighth being singletons. This sample is part of a study of T cells in Graves' hyperthyroidism and ophthalmopathy. The hyperthyroidism patients had all been newly diagnosed, and their disease duration was under 2 months. Their ages ranged from 18 to 65 years. Diagnoses were made from clinical symptoms, serum measures (thyroxine and TRAb), thyroid ultrasound and orbital computed tomography. The V end lost 0 bases, the J end lost 5 bases, and 13 bases lay between the germline ends. There are 14 residues in the CDR3. Germline CDR1 and CDR2: DFQATT and SNEGSKA (reference sequence).

Input material: blood. The rearrangement uses TRBV20-1 and TRBJ1-1, with a possible D match to TRBD1 (5 bases). The clonotype originates from a woman younger than 35 with Graves' hyperthyroidism. CDR3 DNA: TGCAGTGCTAGAGATCCCAGGGCCGGGACTGAAGCTTTCTTT. It codes for CSARDPRAGTEAFF.